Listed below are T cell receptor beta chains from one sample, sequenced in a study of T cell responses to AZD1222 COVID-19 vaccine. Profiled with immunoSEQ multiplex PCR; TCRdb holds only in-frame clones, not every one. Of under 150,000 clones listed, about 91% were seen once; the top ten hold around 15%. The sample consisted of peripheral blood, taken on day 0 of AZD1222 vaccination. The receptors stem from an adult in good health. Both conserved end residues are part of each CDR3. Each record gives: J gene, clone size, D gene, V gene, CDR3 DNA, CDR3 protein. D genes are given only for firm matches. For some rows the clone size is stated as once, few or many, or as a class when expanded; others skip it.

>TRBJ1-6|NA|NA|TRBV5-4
TGTGCCAGCAGCTTGGGCGGGGGGGGATTTAATTCACCCCTCCACTTT
CASSLGGGGFNSPLHF
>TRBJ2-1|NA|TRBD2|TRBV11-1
TGTGCCAGCAGCCACGGACTAGCGGACGTCAATGAGCAGTTCTTC
CASSHGLADVNEQFF
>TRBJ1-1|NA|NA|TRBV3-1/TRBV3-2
TGTGCCAGCAGCCCGGGCGCAGGGATGAACACTGAAGCTTTCTTT
CASSPGAGMNTEAFF
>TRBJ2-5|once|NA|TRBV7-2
TGTGCCAGCAGCGGGACTTACACTCAAGAGACCCAGTACTTC
CASSGTYTQETQYF
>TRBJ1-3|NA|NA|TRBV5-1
TGCGCCAGCAGGGTGAGCTCTGGAAACACCATATATTTT
CASRVSSGNTIYF
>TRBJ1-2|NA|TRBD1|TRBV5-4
TGTGCCAGCAGAGTGACAGGGGGCGGTGGCTACACCTTC
CASRVTGGGGYTF
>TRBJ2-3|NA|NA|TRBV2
TGTGCCAGCACCGAAGTAAGGGGCTATACAGATACGCAGTATTTT
CASTEVRGYTDTQYF
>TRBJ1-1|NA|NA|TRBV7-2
TGTGCCAGCAGCTTAGTATCTCTAGGGGGGAACACTGAAGCTTTCTTT
CASSLVSLGGNTEAFF
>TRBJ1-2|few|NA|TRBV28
TGTGCCAGCTGCATTGTAACATATCGTGGCTACACCTTC
CASCIVTYRGYTF
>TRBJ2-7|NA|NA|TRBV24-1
TGTGCCACCAGTAATTCTAACTCCTACGAGCAGTACTTC
CATSNSNSYEQYF
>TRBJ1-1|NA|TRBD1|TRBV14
TGTGCCAGCAGCCAGACCCCGGGACAGGGGGCTCGGGGTGACATGAACACTGAAGCTTTCTTT
CASSQTPGQGARGDMNTEAFF
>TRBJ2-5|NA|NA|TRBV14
TGTGCCAGCAGCCCATCTGCAACTAGCCAGATAGAGACCCAGTACTTC
CASSPSATSQIETQYF
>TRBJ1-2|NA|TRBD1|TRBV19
TGTGCCAGTAGCCGGGACAGTAGCAACTATGGCTACACCTTC
CASSRDSSNYGYTF
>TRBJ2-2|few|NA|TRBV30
TGTGCCTGGACTCCTAGCGGGGAGCTGTTTTTT
CAWTPSGELFF
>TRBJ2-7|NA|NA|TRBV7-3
TGTGCCAGCAGCTTAACCACAGGGTCCTACGAGCAGTACTTC
CASSLTTGSYEQYF
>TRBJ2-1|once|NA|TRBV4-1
TGCGCCAGCAGCCAAAGAGGGCTTGGAGGCGTCAATGAGCAGTTCTTC
CASSQRGLGGVNEQFF
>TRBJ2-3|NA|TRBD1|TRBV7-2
TGTGCCAGCAGCCGCTCGGGACAGCCCACAGATACGCAGTATTTT
CASSRSGQPTDTQYF
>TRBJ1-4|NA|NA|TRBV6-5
TGTGCCAGCACAGGTGCAGACAATGAAAAACTGTTTTTT
CASTGADNEKLFF
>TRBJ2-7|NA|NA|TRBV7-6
TGTGCCAGCAGCTTAGATGCAGGTACCAACTACGAGCAGTACTTC
CASSLDAGTNYEQYF
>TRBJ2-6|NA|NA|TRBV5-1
TGCGCCAGCACCCTCGAGGGAGCCGGGGCCAACGTCCTGACTTTC
CASTLEGAGANVLTF
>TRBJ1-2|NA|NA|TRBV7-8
TGTGCCAGCAGCCCGGGGCCCCTCTACACCTTC
CASSPGPLYTF
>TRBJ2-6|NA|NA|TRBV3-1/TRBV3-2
TGTGCCAGCGCCCACAGGAACCGCCCCACTGGGGCCAACGTCCTGACTTTC
CASAHRNRPTGANVLTF
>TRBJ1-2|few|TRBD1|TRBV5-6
TGTGCCAGCAGCCCCCGGGACAGGGGCTATGGCTACACCTTC
CASSPRDRGYGYTF
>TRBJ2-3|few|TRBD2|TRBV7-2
TGTGCCAGCAGCTTTAGCGGGGGGGACTCAGATACGCAGTATTTT
CASSFSGGDSDTQYF
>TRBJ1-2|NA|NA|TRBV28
TGTGCCAGCAGTCGCGGGACTGAAGATGGCTACACCTTC
CASSRGTEDGYTF
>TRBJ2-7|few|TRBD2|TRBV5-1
TGCGCCAGCAGCAACGCCCGGGACTACTGGGTAGAGCAGTACTTC
CASSNARDYWVEQYF
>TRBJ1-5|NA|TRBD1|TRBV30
TGTGCCTGGAGTATTACCGGGACAGGGAATCAGCCCCAGCATTTT
CAWSITGTGNQPQHF
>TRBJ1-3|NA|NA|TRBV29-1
TGCAGCGTGCTGGGGGGGCAGGGTGGAAACACCATATATTTT
CSVLGGQGGNTIYF
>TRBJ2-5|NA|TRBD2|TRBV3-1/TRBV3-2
TGTGCCAGCAGCCAAGACCTAGCGGGGGGGCTTAAGGCCCAGTACTTC
CASSQDLAGGLKAQYF
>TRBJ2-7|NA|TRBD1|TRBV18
TGTGCCAGCTCACCGACAGGGCACGAGCAGTACTTC
CASSPTGHEQYF
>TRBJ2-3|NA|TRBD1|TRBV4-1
TGCGCCAGCAGGCGTCAGGGGGGCACAGATACGCAGTATTTT
CASRRQGGTDTQYF
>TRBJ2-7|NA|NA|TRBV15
TGTGCCACCCTTAGGCCGGGGTCATACGAGCAGTACTTC
CATLRPGSYEQYF
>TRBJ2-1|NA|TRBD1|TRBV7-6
TGTGCCAGCAGCCCGTATGACAGGGAATCACCTGAGAGATACAATGAGCAGTTCTTC
CASSPYDRESPERYNEQFF
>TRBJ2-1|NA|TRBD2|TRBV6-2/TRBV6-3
TGTGCCAGCAGTTACCAACTAGCGGGGGCTGAGCAGTTCTTC
CASSYQLAGAEQFF
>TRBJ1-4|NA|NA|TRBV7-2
TGTGCCAGCAGCTTAGCCCGTTATGAAAAACTGTTTTTT
CASSLARYEKLFF
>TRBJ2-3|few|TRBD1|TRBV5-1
TGCGCCAGCAGCCCGGACAGGCCTAGCACAGATACGCAGTATTTT
CASSPDRPSTDTQYF
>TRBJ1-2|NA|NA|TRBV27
TGTGCCAGCAGTCTCTATCCAGATACAGGGTCCCATGGCTACACCTTC
CASSLYPDTGSHGYTF
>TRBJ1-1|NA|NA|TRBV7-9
TGTGCCAGCAGAAAAGACCAGGGGAAGAACACTGAAGCTTTCTTT
CASRKDQGKNTEAFF
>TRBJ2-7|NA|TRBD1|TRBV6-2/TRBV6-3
TGTGCCAGCAGTAGGGGACAGGGGAGCTCCTACGAGCAGTACTTC
CASSRGQGSSYEQYF
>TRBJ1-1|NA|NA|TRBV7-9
TGTGCCAGCGGTAACACTGAAGCTTTCTTT
CASGNTEAFF
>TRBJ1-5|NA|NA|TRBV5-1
TGCGCCAGCAGCTTACAGGGTAGGGGTCAGCCCCAGCATTTT
CASSLQGRGQPQHF
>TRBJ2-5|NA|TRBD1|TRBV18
TGTGCCAGCTCACTATTATCGACAGGGATGGAGACCCAGTACTTC
CASSLLSTGMETQYF
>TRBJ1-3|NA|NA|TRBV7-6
TGTGCCAGCAGCTTACAATCCGTGGGAGCCTCTGGAAACACCATATATTTT
CASSLQSVGASGNTIYF
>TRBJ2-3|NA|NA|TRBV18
TGTGCCAGCTCACCACCGTTAACTAGCTCGGCGGGAGATACGCAGTATTTT
CASSPPLTSSAGDTQYF
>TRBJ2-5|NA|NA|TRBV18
TGTGCCAGCTCACCAGGTCGGGGGGAGACCCAGTACTTC
CASSPGRGETQYF
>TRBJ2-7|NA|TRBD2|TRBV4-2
TGTGCCAGCAGCCGGACTCTGACTAGCGGGGCCTACGAGCAGTACTTC
CASSRTLTSGAYEQYF
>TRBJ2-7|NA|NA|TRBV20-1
TGCAGCGCGAGGAGGAGGTACGAGCAGTACTTC
CSARRRYEQYF
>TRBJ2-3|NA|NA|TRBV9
TGTGCCAGCAGCGTAGTTCCGCGAGATACTGTAAATACGCAGTATTTT
CASSVVPRDTVNTQYF
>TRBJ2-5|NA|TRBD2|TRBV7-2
TGTGCCAGCAGCACCGACTATACTAGCGGGGGGGCCAGAGAGACCCAGTACTTC
CASSTDYTSGGARETQYF
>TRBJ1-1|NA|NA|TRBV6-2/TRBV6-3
TGTGCCAGCAGTTACTCAATCTGGGGGCAAACTGAAGCTTTCTTT
CASSYSIWGQTEAFF
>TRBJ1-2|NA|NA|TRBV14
TGTGCCAGCAGCCAAGTTGGAGCACAGCGTTTCGATGGCTACACCTTC
CASSQVGAQRFDGYTF
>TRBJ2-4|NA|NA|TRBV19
TGTGCCAGTAGGGTGGGCGCAGCCAAAAACATTCAGTACTTC
CASRVGAAKNIQYF
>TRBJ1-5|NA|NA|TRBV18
TGTGCCAGCTCAGGGACACAGAATCAGCCCCAGCATTTT
CASSGTQNQPQHF
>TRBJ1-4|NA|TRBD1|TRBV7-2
TGTGCCAGCAGCCCTCGACAGGGGCGCAATGAAAAACTGTTTTTT
CASSPRQGRNEKLFF